What follows describes a single TCR beta chain. Its specificity is not known. TCRdb's table, derived via immunoSEQ multiplex PCR, lists solely in-frame clones and lacks some. The table includes about 55,000 clones, over 70% detected once. This record belongs to a study of a mutant IDH1 vaccine in newly diagnosed glioma. About the research overall: Before enrollment, patients got radiotherapy alone, temozolomide alone, or mostly the combination.

V lost 7 bases to trimming and J lost 5 bases, with 17 bases between them. There are 14 residues in the CDR3. Germline V gene data show CDR1 as SNHLY and CDR2 as FYNNEI. As for time point: week 23, last vaccination. Each dose of the vaccine consisted of 300 ug of mutant IDH1 20-mer peptide, with topical imiquimod. The donors had new WHO grade 3 or 4 astrocytomas; these were IDH1-mutant and ATRX-lost. The V gene is TRBV2, the J gene TRBJ2-5; no clear D gene. The receptor was isolated from a man aged 40-49 years with glioma. The material was PBMCs, obtained from a glioma patient whose treatment included an IDH1 peptide vaccine. CDR3 residues: CASIGRSGGETQYF. In DNA form, the CDR3 reads TGTGCCAGCATCGGCAGGTCAGGTGGTGAGACCCAGTACTTC.